This T cell receptor (beta chain) stems from a study of monozygotic twins with inflammatory bowel disease. A remark on this clonotype: Its antigen is currently unknown.

From 3,500 to 4,500 ng of total RNA, each TCR library was prepared. Using the 5' RACE reads, TCRdb records one entry per CDR3 protein without DNA. The data show 440,000 or so distinct CDR3 sequences, and the top ten clones hold around 2.4%. Germline V lookup: CDR1 SGHAT, CDR2 FQNNGV. This CDR3 has 15 residues. Study-level findings and limits: Patient repertoire variability may have increased through differing immunosuppressive treatments. Reduced clonotype sharing with other individuals was observed in IBD patients relative to healthy twins, especially with disease activity. The inverse Simpson measure of TCRbeta diversity was lower in IBD patients than in healthy co-twins.

This TCR came from a human donor with ulcerative colitis or Crohn's disease, or a healthy co-twin of an affected twin (not recorded which). The source material was blood. The chain joins TRBV11-2 to TRBJ2-2; the TCRdb call, TRBD1, lacks DNA for checking. CDR3 loop: CASSLAGTDTGELFF.